The next 14 T cell receptor beta chains were all read from a single sample in a study of blood T cells in healthy people across ages. Combining a sample-barcoded 5' primer with a J-beta primer mix, a second PCR ran for 7 to 11 cycles. TCRdb processed the 5' RACE reads anew with MiXCR; each CDR3 protein has one entry. Of 270,000 or so distinct CDR3 sequences listed, 27% are singletons. The sample taken for sequencing was blood. The receptors come from a woman between 65 and 79 years old in good health.

This clonotype was detected a few times. This rearrangement joins TRBV5-1 to TRBJ1-2; weak D call: TRBD1 (5 bases). This CDR3 is built from 14 residues. Trimming pared 4 bases from V and 7 bases from J, leaving 17 bases between. The germline V gene has CDR1 SGHRS and CDR2 YFSETQ. The DNA for the CDR3 is TGCGCCAGCAGCCGCGATACGGGGGGAACTGGCTACACCTTC. Its protein product is CASSRDTGGTGYTF.

This sequence joins TRBV7-8 and TRBJ2-3, with D uncertain. Germline V gene lookup returns CDR1 SGHVS and CDR2 FQNEAQ. This CDR3 is 14 amino acids long. V was cut by 3 bases and J by 0 bases, with 7 bases left in between. The CDR3, as DNA: TGTGCCAGCAGCTTTGGGCCTAGCACAGATACGCAGTATTTT. Protein sequence: CASSFGPSTDTQYF.

This clonotype was counted at least ten times. The rearrangement links TRBV7-3 to TRBJ2-3, with D tentatively TRBD1 or TRBD2 (5 bases each). Germline-derived CDR1 and CDR2 are SGHTA and FQGTGA. The CDR3 is 15 amino acids. Deletions cut 3 bases from V and 6 bases from J, with 16 bases between. In DNA form, the CDR3 reads TGTGCCAGCAGCTTTTATGGGACCCCAGGGGATACGCAGTATTTT. The encoded protein is CASSFYGTPGDTQYF.

This clonotype was recorded a few times. J is TRBJ2-2 and V is TRBV15, with D tentatively TRBD1 (6 bases). CDR1 is LNHNV and CDR2 is YYDKDF in the germline V gene (reference sequence). V gave up 7 bases and J gave up 2 bases, with 11 bases separating them. The CDR3 is 14 residues long. This CDR3 reads CATTQGRNTGELFF. The CDR3 DNA sequence: TGTGCCACCACGCAGGGGCGAAACACCGGGGAGCTGTTTTTT.

This clonotype was seen just once. Mismatch with germline at one junction end may stem from a read error. The chain is built from TRBV12-5 and TRBJ2-7, with D perhaps being TRBD1 or TRBD2 (5 bases each). The CDR3 is made up of 12 amino acids. The germline V gene has CDR1 LGHNT and CDR2 FRNRAP. CDR3 DNA: TGTGCTAGTGGTACGGGGACCCACGAGCAGCACTTC. Amino acid sequence: CASGTGTHEQHF.

A remark on this clonotype: One end of the junction is discordant with germline, which a read error may explain. This rearrangement joins TRBV7-2 to TRBJ2-1; 9 bases line up with TRBD2. The CDR3 contains 14 residues. Germline CDR1 SGHTA, CDR2 FQGNSA. CDR3: CASRIAGAEETQCF. The CDR3 bases are TGTGCCAGCAGGATAGCGGGAGCGGAGGAGACCCAGTGCTTC. The complete variable domain, with remaining parts taken from reference TRBV7-2 and TRBJ2-1, reads GAGVSQSPSNKVTEKGKDVELRCDPISGHTALYWYRQSLGQGLEFLIYFQGNSAPDKSGLPSDRFSAERTGGSVSTLTIQRTQQEDSAVYLCASRIAGAEETQCFGPGTRLTVL.

This clonotype was observed at least ten times. The genes are TRBV27 and TRBJ2-1, with D possibly matching TRBD2 (6 bases). CDR3 length equals 14 residues. The germline V gene has CDR1 MNHEY and CDR2 SMNVEV (reference sequence). V was cut by 7 bases and J by 4 bases, with 14 bases left in between. The CDR3 loop reads CASKKRVGYNEQFF. CDR3 nucleotides: TGTGCCAGCAAAAAGCGGGTGGGTTACAATGAGCAGTTCTTC.

The chain combines TRBV29-1 with TRBJ1-5; TRBD1 might be the D (6 bases). V was trimmed by 8 bases and J by 2 bases, leaving 25 bases between them. Germline loops: CDR1 SQVTM, CDR2 ANQGSEA. CDR3 size: 17 residues. The CDR3: CSLPGDLFRSGNQPQHF. Written as DNA, the CDR3 is TGCAGCCTTCCAGGGGACCTCTTTCGGTCGGGCAATCAGCCCCAGCATTTT.

This sequence joins TRBV14 and TRBJ2-7; D ambiguous. V lost 2 bases to trimming and J lost 4 bases, with 24 bases between them. The CDR3 has 18 amino acids. The germline CDR1 and CDR2 sequences are SGHDN and FVKESK. The CDR3 here is CASSQTQGSEGSTYEQYF. The CDR3 DNA sequence: TGTGCCAGCAGCCAAACCCAAGGGTCGGAAGGGTCGACTTACGAGCAGTACTTC.

This clonotype was counted between two and nine times. V usage is TRBV28 and J usage is TRBJ2-5; no firm D call. CDR1 is MDHEN, CDR2 SYDVKM, per germline. The CDR3 extends over 13 amino acids. V dropped 3 bases and J dropped 7 bases, with 12 bases sitting between them. The CDR3 sequence: CASSFLGYGTQYF. The CDR3 bases are TGTGCCAGCAGTTTCTTGGGGTATGGGACCCAGTACTTC.

The table lists this clonotype with a few counts. The rearrangement joins TRBV15 to TRBJ2-1; TRBD2 agrees at 8 bases. V gave up 0 bases and J gave up 9 bases; unmatched junction bases: 7. Germline V gene sequence: CDR1 LNHNV, CDR2 YYDKDF (reference sequence). The CDR3 has 15 amino acids. CDR3 region: CATSRDPMAGGEQFF. The CDR3 DNA sequence: TGTGCCACCAGCAGAGATCCAATGGCGGGAGGTGAGCAGTTCTTC.

In this sample, this clonotype turned up a few times. The J gene is TRBJ2-7, the V gene TRBV20-1; TRBD2 matches at 7 bases. The germline V gene encodes CDR1 DFQATT and CDR2 SNEGSKA (reference sequence). The CDR3 spans 15 residues. Trimming cost V 1 base and J 2 bases; bases outside gene matches: 8. The CDR3 here is CSARVQPSGTYEQYF. The CDR3 DNA reads TGCAGTGCTAGAGTTCAGCCTAGCGGAACCTACGAGCAGTACTTC.

The CDR3: CASSGQGVSQPQHF. CDR3 in DNA: TGTGCCAGCAGTGGACAGGGGGTGTCTCAGCCCCAGCATTTT. This sequence joins TRBV28 and TRBJ1-5; 10 nucleotides match TRBD1. CDR3 length equals 14 residues. Germline CDR1 is MDHEN and CDR2 is SYDVKM. Trimming cost V 5 bases and J 6 bases; bases outside gene matches: 4.

J is TRBJ1-1 and V is TRBV28, with a possible D match to TRBD1 (6 bases). Trimming shortened V by 7 bases and J by 0 bases, and 12 bases separated the two germline ends. Germline V gene sequence: CDR1 MDHEN, CDR2 SYDVKM. The CDR3 runs 14 residues. The CDR3 reads CASKPGQMNTEAFF. In nucleotides, the CDR3 is TGTGCCAGCAAGCCCGGACAGATGAACACTGAAGCTTTCTTT.